One and the same sample provided the 8 T cell receptor beta chains below, sequenced in a study of breast tumors, draining lymph nodes, adjacent tissues. TCRdb called the multiplex PCR reads again in MiXCR, with one record for every CDR3 protein. The sample contains 24,000 or so distinct CDR3 sequences, roughly a quarter of which appear only once. What was sequenced was breast tumor tissue. All receptors derive from a female donor with breast cancer. Some clones in this sample may be carry-over from other donors' samples.

This clonotype was observed many times. The CDR3 DNA reads TGTGCCAGCAGCCCGCCCTTGACCTATGGCTACACCTTC. The encoded protein is CASSPPLTYGYTF. The chain links TRBV12-3 or TRBV12-4 to TRBJ1-2; no clear D. Trimming took 6 bases from V and 4 from J, leaving 12 bases between them. The CDR3 consists of 13 residues.

This clonotype came up many times. The V and J genes are TRBV28 and TRBJ1-2; no reliable D call. V lost 1 base, J lost 0 bases, and 9 bases lay in between. The CDR3 is 15 amino acids. Germline V gene data show CDR1 as MDHEN and CDR2 as SYDVKM. The DNA of the CDR3 is TGTGCCAGCAGTTTATTGGCAGATGCTAACTATGGCTACACCTTC. Encoded protein: CASSLLADANYGYTF.

This clonotype was seen ten or more times. The chain employs TRBV7-3 and TRBJ2-1; D might be TRBD1 (5 bases). The CDR3 totals 15 residues. Germline lookup yields CDR1 SGHTA and CDR2 FQGTGA. The V gene lost 5 bases and the J gene lost 4 bases, with 15 bases spanning the gap. CDR3 coding DNA: TGTGCCAGCAGCAGTCCGTCTAGGGGATACAATGAGCAGTTCTTC. Amino acids: CASSSPSRGYNEQFF.

This clonotype came up many times. The J gene is TRBJ2-7, the V gene TRBV25-1; 7 positions agree with TRBD1. With V trimmed by 10 bases and J by 0 bases, 9 bases remained unmatched. The CDR3 is 14 amino acids. Germline loops: CDR1 MGHDK, CDR2 SYGVNS. CDR3 nucleotide sequence: TGTGCCACTGAGACAGGGAGCAGCTCCTACGAGCAGTACTTC. It specifies CATETGSSSYEQYF.

V is TRBV6-1 and J is TRBJ2-1, with D possibly matching TRBD2 (7 bases). V lost 6 bases to trimming and J lost 5 bases, with 11 bases between them. There are 13 residues in the CDR3. The germline gives CDR1 MNHNS, CDR2 SASEGT. The DNA for the CDR3 is TGTGCCAGCAGCCTCGGGGGGCACAATGAGCAGTTCTTC. Translated, it gives CASSLGGHNEQFF.

This sequence joins TRBV3-1 and TRBJ1-1; 7 nucleotides align to TRBD1. V lost 1 base to trimming and J lost 4 bases; unmatched junction nucleotides: 3. The CDR3 has 14 residues. In germline, CDR1 is LGHDT, CDR2 YNNKEL (reference sequence). CDR3 region: CASSQGTGATEAFF. CDR3 in DNA: TGTGCCAGCAGCCAAGGTACAGGGGCCACTGAAGCTTTCTTT.

This clonotype showed up many times. The CDR3 reads CASSLSTSGSTDTQYF. The CDR3 coding sequence is TGCGCCAGCAGCCTTTCGACTAGCGGGAGCACAGATACGCAGTATTTT. The gene calls are TRBV5-1 and TRBJ2-3; 10 bases fit TRBD2. This CDR3 has 16 residues. The V gene end was trimmed by 4 bases and the J gene end by 0 bases; junction bases not matched to a gene: 5. Germline V CDR1 and CDR2: SGHRS, YFSETQ.

This clonotype was detected many times. Mismatch with germline at one junction end may stem from a read error. The rearrangement links TRBV7-7 to TRBJ2-2; weak D call: TRBD2 (5 bases). Germline V CDR1 and CDR2: SSHAT, FNYEAQ (reference sequence). CDR3 length equals 14 residues. DNA for the CDR3: TGTGCTAGCAGTCCTAGCTCGAACACCGGGGAGCTGTTTTTT. This gives the protein CASSPSSNTGELFF.